A selection of T cell receptor beta chains follows, all from one sample in a study of OX40 agonist ivuxolimab in advanced cancers. Data came from immunoSEQ multiplex PCR; TCRdb stores just in-frame clones and leaves some out. The sample contains 65,000 to 80,000 clones, 80% to 85% of which appear only once. The sample here was CD4+ or CD8+ T cells sorted from blood, taken in a trial of the OX40 agonist ivuxolimab. The receptors were gathered from an adult with an advanced solid tumor such as melanoma, head and neck, liver or kidney cancer. CDR3s include the opening cysteine and the closing phenylalanine or tryptophan. A D gene is named only where the DNA matches it firmly. A row's size may be missing; if present it is once, few, many or a size class.

clone size,CDR3 length,D gene,J gene,V gene,CDR3 protein,CDR3 DNA
.,13,.,TRBJ2-3,TRBV7-9,CAGGGGNADTQYF,TGTGCCGGTGGAGGGGGCAATGCAGATACGCAGTATTTT
.,15,.,TRBJ1-5,TRBV7-9,CASRTRGLGNQPQHF,TGTGCCAGCAGGACCCGAGGGCTGGGCAATCAGCCCCAGCATTTT
.,17,.,TRBJ2-6,TRBV4-3,CASSRRADPSGANVLTF,TGCGCCAGCAGCCGCCGAGCAGACCCCTCTGGGGCCAACGTCCTGACTTTC
.,13,.,TRBJ2-3,TRBV10-1,CASSTPCTDTQYF,TGCGCCAGCAGTACACCTTGCACAGATACGCAGTATTTT
.,15,TRBD2,TRBJ2-1,TRBV29-1,CSVDRGLAGYNEQFF,TGCAGCGTTGATCGAGGATTAGCGGGTTACAATGAGCAGTTCTTC
.,14,.,TRBJ2-1,TRBV4-3,CASSPQAADNEQFF,TGCGCCAGCAGCCCCCAGGCAGCCGACAATGAGCAGTTCTTC
.,17,TRBD1,TRBJ1-5,TRBV23-1,CASSQSTGVQTNQPQHF,TGCGCCAGCAGTCAATCGACAGGGGTCCAAACCAATCAGCCCCAGCATTTT
.,14,.,TRBJ2-3,TRBV7-2,CASSLDRGGDTQYF,TGTGCCAGCAGCTTAGACAGGGGGGGAGATACGCAGTATTTT
.,17,TRBD2,TRBJ2-7,TRBV7-2,CASTPSSGSLSSYEQYF,TGTGCCAGCACCCCATCTAGCGGGAGCCTCAGCTCCTACGAGCAGTACTTC
.,15,.,TRBJ1-1,TRBV27,CASSPLGGLSTEAFF,TGTGCCAGCAGTCCGCTGGGGGGGCTGAGCACTGAAGCTTTCTTT
few,13,.,TRBJ1-5,TRBV11-1,CASSLNSNQPQHF,TGTGCCAGCAGCTTAAACAGCAATCAGCCCCAGCATTTT
.,14,.,TRBJ2-7,TRBV5-1,CASSLARQGGEQYF,TGCGCCAGCAGCTTGGCCCGTCAGGGTGGCGAGCAGTACTTC
.,16,.,TRBJ1-1,TRBV4-3,CASRLELRAQGTEAFF,TGCGCCAGCAGGCTCGAACTCAGGGCCCAGGGGACTGAAGCTTTCTTT
.,13,.,TRBJ2-3,TRBV28,CATTGHTTDTQYF,TGTGCCACCACGGGACATACCACAGATACGCAGTATTTT
.,14,TRBD1,TRBJ1-3,TRBV7-9,CASSPTGAGNTIYF,TGTGCCAGCAGCCCAACAGGGGCTGGAAACACCATATATTTT
.,16,TRBD1,TRBJ2-3,TRBV11-3,CASSSRTTGAGDTQYF,TGTGCCAGCAGCTCGCGAACGACAGGGGCCGGAGATACGCAGTATTTT
.,16,TRBD2,TRBJ2-1,TRBV7-8,CASSFQPGLALDEQFF,TGTGCCAGCAGCTTTCAACCGGGACTAGCGCTGGATGAGCAGTTCTTC
.,16,.,TRBJ2-5,TRBV28,CASSSRGLGRQETQYF,TGTGCCAGCAGTTCGAGAGGATTGGGACGCCAAGAGACCCAGTACTTC
.,14,.,TRBJ1-1,TRBV6-6,CASSYSQGNTEAFF,TGTGCCAGCAGTTACTCGCAGGGGAACACTGAAGCTTTCTTT
.,14,.,TRBJ2-1,TRBV2,CASSYRSAYNEQFF,TGTGCCAGCAGTTATCGGAGCGCCTACAATGAGCAGTTCTTC
.,15,TRBD2,TRBJ2-1,TRBV2,CASSEGTSSNNEQFF,TGTGCCAGCAGTGAAGGGACTAGTTCTAACAATGAGCAGTTCTTC
.,12,.,TRBJ2-2,TRBV7-9,CASIPNTGELFF,TGTGCCAGCATACCGAACACCGGGGAGCTGTTTTTT
once,15,TRBD2,TRBJ2-4,TRBV7-2,CASSPGTSGKNIQYF,TGTGCCAGCAGCCCAGGGACTAGCGGGAAAAACATTCAGTACTTC
.,15,TRBD1,TRBJ2-1,TRBV7-3,CASSLSGQGLDEQFF,TGTGCCAGCAGCTTGTCGGGACAGGGTTTGGATGAGCAGTTCTTC
few,12,.,TRBJ1-2,TRBV6-5,CTVGRGNYGYTF,TGTACCGTCGGGAGGGGTAACTATGGCTACACCTTC
.,17,.,TRBJ1-3,TRBV11-2,CASSSHPLFSTGNTIYF,TGTGCCAGCAGCTCCCATCCCCTATTTTCAACTGGAAACACCATATATTTT
.,17,.,TRBJ1-3,TRBV19,CASSITGRFSSGNTIYF,TGTGCCAGTAGTATTACAGGCCGCTTTTCCTCTGGAAACACCATATATTTT
few,15,.,TRBJ2-3,TRBV11-2,CASSLRWGAIDTQYF,TGTGCCAGCAGCTTAAGGTGGGGGGCCATAGATACGCAGTATTTT
.,14,.,TRBJ1-1,TRBV5-1,CASSLSAANTEAFF,TGCGCCAGCAGCTTGAGCGCAGCGAACACTGAAGCTTTCTTT
.,17,.,TRBJ1-3,TRBV15,CATSRALTGGHGNTIYF,TGTGCCACCAGCAGAGCCCTCACGGGGGGGCATGGAAACACCATATATTTT
.,14,.,TRBJ1-6,TRBV27,CASSPLGVGSPLHF,TGTGCCAGCAGTCCCTTGGGGGTGGGTTCACCCCTCCACTTT
.,13,.,TRBJ2-7,TRBV7-8,CASSLGGLYEQYF,TGTGCCAGCAGCTTAGGGGGTCTGTACGAGCAGTACTTC
.,13,.,TRBJ2-5,TRBV7-8,CATRKGNQETQYF,TGTGCCACCAGAAAGGGAAACCAAGAGACCCAGTACTTC
.,14,TRBD2,TRBJ2-1,TRBV5-1,CASSTGLAGLEQFF,TGCGCCAGCAGTACGGGACTAGCCGGTTTAGAGCAGTTCTTC
.,15,.,TRBJ2-3,TRBV4-3,CASSPMGSSTDTQYF,TGCGCCAGCAGCCCGATGGGGTCTAGCACAGATACGCAGTATTTT
few,15,.,TRBJ1-2,TRBV27,CASSFSPTGINGYTF,TGTGCCAGCAGTTTTTCCCCAACAGGGATTAATGGCTACACCTTC
once,17,TRBD2,TRBJ2-7,TRBV5-1,CASSLDPPGRERYEQYF,TGCGCCAGCAGCTTGGACCCCCCCGGGCGGGAGCGGTACGAGCAGTACTTC
.,16,TRBD2,TRBJ2-1,TRBV7-3,CASSTSGRVSYNEQFF,TGTGCCAGCAGCACTAGCGGGAGGGTGTCTTACAATGAGCAGTTCTTC
.,15,TRBD1,TRBJ2-7,TRBV19,CASSIQGTGSYEQYF,TGTGCCAGTAGTATTCAGGGGACAGGGTCCTACGAGCAGTACTTC
once,17,TRBD1,TRBJ2-2,TRBV18,CASSPLRDSRFSGELFF,TGTGCCAGCTCACCACTCCGGGACAGTCGTTTCTCCGGGGAGCTGTTTTTT
once,13,.,TRBJ1-4,TRBV6-6,CASSYRGGEKLFF,TGTGCCAGCAGTTACCGAGGGGGTGAAAAACTGTTTTTT
.,14,.,TRBJ2-3,TRBV18,CASSPQFRADTQYF,TGTGCCAGCTCACCACAGTTCAGGGCAGATACGCAGTATTTT
.,15,.,TRBJ1-2,TRBV6-6,CASSHQGRANYGYTF,TGTGCCAGCAGCCATCAGGGGAGGGCTAACTATGGCTACACCTTC
.,17,.,TRBJ2-3,TRBV7-3,CASSPHFFGGSTDTQYF,TGTGCCAGCAGCCCACACTTCTTTGGAGGGAGCACAGATACGCAGTATTTT
.,13,.,TRBJ1-4,TRBV29-1,CSALGTDNEKLFF,TGCAGCGCCCTCGGGACGGACAATGAAAAACTGTTTTTT
.,15,.,TRBJ2-7,TRBV5-6,CASSLLTGRGYEQYF,TGTGCCAGCAGCCTCCTTACAGGGAGAGGCTACGAGCAGTACTTC
once,12,.,TRBJ1-2,TRBV28,CASSSRTVRYTF,TGTGCCAGCAGTTCCCGGACGGTACGTTACACCTTC
.,15,TRBD1,TRBJ1-5,TRBV4-3,CASSRSLTGNQPQHF,TGCGCCAGCAGCCGGAGTCTGACAGGGAATCAGCCCCAGCATTTT